This entry features one T cell receptor (beta chain) sequence. This CDR3 comprises 16 residues. Per the germline V gene, CDR1 is LGHDT and CDR2 is YNNKEL (reference sequence). With V trimmed by 0 bases and J by 8 bases, 12 bases remained unmatched. This table comes from immunoSEQ multiplex PCR, and its TCRdb copy is limited to in-frame clones, with some not included. Here the sample spans 100,000 to 150,000 clones, 82% being singletons. This specimen comes from a study of blood T cell repertoires in COVID-19. V is TRBV3-1 (or the pseudogene TRBV3-2) and J is TRBJ1-2; 7 bases fit TRBD1. This receptor was obtained from a woman in her sixties or seventies with acute or convalescent COVID-19. The specimen was peripheral blood. CDR3 sequence reads: CASSQEVLGGVGGYTF. DNA of the CDR3: TGTGCCAGCAGCCAAGAAGTATTAGGGGGCGTCGGGGGCTACACCTTC.